These 9 T cell receptor beta chains originate from one sample sequenced in a study of T-cell memory formation after mild COVID-19 (dated by TCRdb to the early 2020s). Library preparation used 5' RACE. TCRdb lists the instrument as Illumina NovaSeq 6000. Starting from the raw public reads, TCRdb applied fastp trimming at Q25, assembled clones with MiXCR and retained in-frame beta chains. Merged by CDR3 protein, the rows form single entries marked with the most common genes and DNA. The sample table records fewer than 350,000 distinct CDR3 sequences; approximately 7.6% of these occur just once. Less than 25% of the sample is taken by the ten largest. Material for sequencing was PBMCs or a T cell subset sorted from them (not recorded which). The receptors stem from a young man who had mild COVID-19 (a few samples of this study predate the infection). The sample titles of this study are shuffled in the database, so cell type and time point are left out; the donor was told from shared clones.

This clonotype has ten or more counts. V gene TRBV20-1 combines with J gene TRBJ1-1; tentatively, D is TRBD1 (6 bases). Germline V gene data show CDR1 as DFQATT and CDR2 as SNEGSKA (reference sequence). Trimming took off 3 bases at V and 7 bases at J, with 15 bases between the two ends. This CDR3 comprises 13 residues. CDR3 sequence (DNA): TGCAGTGCTAGGTCCGGACAGCAAGGTGAAGCTTTCTTT. Translated, it gives CSARSGQQGEAFF.

This clonotype was counted at least ten times. The rearrangement uses TRBV28 and TRBJ2-7; 10 positions agree with TRBD1. Per the germline V gene, CDR1 is MDHEN and CDR2 is SYDVKM. V shed 6 bases and J 3 bases; nucleotides not matched to a gene: 5. CDR3 length: 14 amino acids. The CDR3 bases are TGTGCCAGCAGCCGCCGGGACAGGGGCTACGAGCAGTACTTC. Protein sequence: CASSRRDRGYEQYF.

J is TRBJ2-3 and V is TRBV20-1; the D is unclear. Germline lookup yields CDR1 DFQATT and CDR2 SNEGSKA (reference sequence). Trimming took off 3 bases at V and 2 bases at J, with 9 bases between the two ends. CDR3 length equals 13 residues. As DNA, the CDR3 is TGCAGTGCTAGTTATCGGACCACAGATACGCAGTATTTT. Protein sequence: CSASYRTTDTQYF.

V is TRBV6-5 and J is TRBJ2-7; possibly TRBD1 for D (6 bases). The CDR3 consists of 17 residues. Looked up from germline, CDR1 is MNHEY and CDR2 is SVGAGI. Trimming removed 0 bases from V and 1 base from J, with 16 bases in between. In nucleotides, the CDR3 is TGTGCCAGCAGTTACTCCCCCTACAGGGCAAGATCCTACGAGCAGTACTTC. Its protein is CASSYSPYRARSYEQYF.

V usage is TRBV7-9 and J usage is TRBJ2-3; either TRBD1 or TRBD2 may fit D (6 bases each). Trimming took off 4 bases at V and 0 bases at J, with 17 bases between the two ends. Germline V gene lookup returns CDR1 SEHNR and CDR2 FQNEAQ (reference sequence). CDR3 length equals 17 residues. The CDR3 sequence: CASSSPGGGASTDTQYF. The CDR3 bases are TGTGCCAGCAGCTCCCCCGGGGGCGGGGCAAGCACAGATACGCAGTATTTT.

This clonotype occurred a few times. J is TRBJ1-1 and V is TRBV14; D not resolved. V shed 0 bases and J shed 0 bases, with 8 bases lying between them. Germline values: CDR1 SGHDN, CDR2 FVKESK. The CDR3 totals 15 residues. The CDR3 spells CASSQDRGMNTEAFF. The CDR3 DNA follows: TGTGCCAGCAGCCAAGACCGAGGGATGAACACTGAAGCTTTCTTT.

In this sample, this clonotype turned up a few times. The V and J genes are TRBV9 and TRBJ2-3; no firm D call. The germline CDR1 and CDR2 sequences are SGDLS and YYNGEE. The CDR3 has 14 residues. Trimming shortened V by 4 bases and J by 0 bases, and 9 bases separated the two germline ends. CDR3 nucleotides: TGTGCCAGCAGCAAATACCATAGCACAGATACGCAGTATTTT. This translates into CASSKYHSTDTQYF.

This clonotype was observed a few times. The J gene is TRBJ2-5, the V gene TRBV7-2; no clear D. Germline V CDR1 and CDR2: SGHTA, FQGNSA. The CDR3 is made up of 15 amino acids. The V end was cut by 5 bases, the J end by 2 bases, with 15 bases between. CDR3 amino acids: CASSPWRAQQETQYF. As DNA, the CDR3 is TGTGCCAGCAGCCCCTGGCGCGCACAGCAAGAGACCCAGTACTTC.

This clonotype was counted a few times. The chain links TRBV3-1 to TRBJ2-5; D unresolved. Germline CDR1 is LGHDT and CDR2 is YNNKEL (reference sequence). V lost 0 bases and J lost 5, with 13 bases in between. The CDR3 has 15 amino acids. The CDR3 protein is CASSQDLGEQETQYF. The CDR3 DNA sequence: TGTGCCAGCAGCCAAGATCTGGGCGAACAGGAGACCCAGTACTTC.